This TCR beta chain is drawn from a study of siplizumab effects on memory and regulatory T cells. Broader study findings: Assignment of a naive or memory phenotype failed for roughly 75-95% of the proliferating CD4+ or CD8+ clones. Controls had 25% to 30% Treg-derived mappable alloreactive CD4+ clones on average, versus approximately 70% with siplizumab.

Using immunoSEQ multiplex PCR, the repertoire was profiled, and TCRdb retains in-frame clones only, with some absent. The table has tens of thousands of clones, 80% to 95% seen once. CDR3 size: 13 residues. With 3 bases removed from V and 0 bases from J, the gap between germline ends came to 5 bases. From germline, CDR1 is MDHEN and CDR2 SYDVKM. On this clone itself: The antigen remains undetermined.

V usage is TRBV28 and J usage is TRBJ1-2; D unclear. The source material was CD8+ T cells sorted from blood. The receptor was isolated from a human donor in good health. The CDR3: CASSLGSNYGYTF. Written as DNA, the CDR3 is TGTGCCAGCAGTTTGGGGTCTAACTATGGCTACACCTTC.